This T cell receptor (beta chain) was recovered during a study of T-cell reconstitution after alpha-beta-depleted transplantation in children. Notes on the study in general: Where alpha-beta T cells came from about two months after transplant was reportedly several hundred expanded graft clones. It was newly produced T cells that mostly accounted for T-cell counts and diversity one year after transplant. From surviving recipient T cells and thymic progenitors came the high day-60 TCRbeta diversity observed in some patients.

A TCRbeta library incorporating unique molecular identifiers was prepared. TCRdb reprocessed the PCR reads via MiXCR and lists one record per CDR3 protein. The table lists around 370,000 distinct CDR3 sequences, around 15% of them singletons. The CDR3 is made up of 14 amino acids. The ends were cut back, 7 bases at V and 7 bases at J, with 17 bases in the middle. Germline V gene lookup returns CDR1 LNHNV and CDR2 YYDKDF (reference sequence). This clonotype was seen a few times. Its cognate antigen is unknown. The J gene is TRBJ2-1, the V gene TRBV15, with D tentatively TRBD2 (7 bases). The receptor comes from a male patient between 2 and 10 years old who had a stem cell transplant for acute lymphoblastic leukemia, so the T cells may come from the graft donor. Here the sequenced sample was PBMCs, mostly from graft donor cells, taken 360 days after TCRalphabeta/CD19-depleted stem cell transplant. The CDR3 sequence is CATTRGPGRNEQFF. CDR3 nucleotides: TGTGCCACCACGCGGGGGCCCGGGCGTAATGAGCAGTTCTTC.